The 7 T cell receptor beta chains below all came from one sample that was sequenced in a study of blood T cell repertoires in COVID-19. Here immunoSEQ multiplex PCR was the method, and the copy in TCRdb shows in-frame clones only, minus some. Here the sample spans roughly 350,000 clones, roughly 86% being singletons. What was sequenced was peripheral blood. Receptors originate from a woman aged 70 to 79 with COVID-19, enrolled during active disease.

CDR3 in amino acids: CASSSGLAGGCEQYF. In DNA form, the CDR3 reads TGTGCCAGCAGCTCGGGACTAGCGGGGGGTTGTGAGCAGTACTTC. The rearrangement links TRBV6-2 or TRBV6-3 to TRBJ2-7; 15 bases align to TRBD2. With 6 bases clipped from V and 7 bases from J, the junction kept 7 bases outside the gene matches. CDR3 length: 15 amino acids. Germline V gene sequence: CDR1 MNHEY, CDR2 SVGEGT.

The CDR3 loop reads CASSQEPTGLTGEAFF. CDR3 bases: TGCGCCAGCAGCCAAGAGCCTACCGGACTCACCGGTGAAGCTTTCTTT. The chain joins TRBV4-1 to TRBJ1-1; D is ambiguous. Per the germline V gene, CDR1 is MGHRA and CDR2 is YSYEKL. This CDR3 is 16 amino acids long. V lost 0 bases and J lost 7, with 18 bases in between.

This clone was counted ten times or more. V usage is TRBV9 and J usage is TRBJ2-7; TRBD2 aligns across 13 bases. V was clipped by 3 bases and J by 4 bases; unmatched bases: 4. CDR3 length equals 15 residues. In germline, CDR1 is SGDLS, CDR2 YYNGEE. The CDR3 sequence is CASSATSGGWYEQYF. CDR3 DNA sequence: TGTGCCAGCAGCGCGACTAGCGGGGGGTGGTACGAGCAGTACTTC.

The V and J genes are TRBV24-1 and TRBJ2-7; no clear D gene. Germline lookup yields CDR1 KGHDR and CDR2 SFDVKD. CDR3 length equals 11 residues. V lost 3 bases and J lost 6, with 5 bases in between. CDR3 in DNA: TGTGCCACCAGTGATCCAGGCGAGCAGTACTTC. Amino acid sequence: CATSDPGEQYF.

The chain uses TRBV5-6 and TRBJ1-2; TRBD1 matches 10 bases. The CDR3 is 14 residues long. The V segment lost 4 bases and the J segment 4 bases; nucleotides outside the gene matches: 4. Germline assignment: CDR1 SGHDT and CDR2 YYEEEE. In DNA form, the CDR3 reads TGTGCCAGCAGCCCCGGGACAGGGGTCTATGGCTACACCTTC. Protein product: CASSPGTGVYGYTF.

The chain joins TRBV7-9 to TRBJ2-2; the D gene is possibly TRBD2 (5 bases). Deletions cut 2 bases from V and 5 bases from J, with 6 bases between. The CDR3 is 13 amino acids. The germline V gene has CDR1 SEHNR and CDR2 FQNEAQ (reference sequence). CDR3 loop: CASSLRETGELFF. The CDR3 DNA reads TGTGCCAGCAGCTTAAGGGAGACCGGGGAGCTGTTTTTT. Together with reference TRBV7-9 and TRBJ2-2, the CDR3 gives the full variable domain: DTGVSQNPRHKITKRGQNVTFRCDPISEHNRLYWYRQTLGQGPEFLTYFQNEAQLEKSRLLSDRFSAERPKGSFSTLEIQRTEQGDSAMYLCASSLRETGELFFGEGSRLTVL.

The chain recombines TRBV11-2 with TRBJ2-1; D is unclear. CDR3 size: 13 residues. CDR1 is SGHAT and CDR2 is FQNNGV in the germline V gene. V shed 0 bases and J shed 8 bases, with 8 bases lying between them. DNA of the CDR3: TGTGCCAGCAGCTTAGATTTGGCCGATGAGCAGTTCTTC. This codes for CASSLDLADEQFF. Looking up the rest from reference TRBV11-2 and TRBJ2-1 gives the full variable domain: EAGVAQSPRYKIIEKRQSVAFWCNPISGHATLYWYQQILGQGPKLLIQFQNNGVVDDSQLPKDRFSAERLKGVDSTLKIQPAKLEDSAVYLCASSLDLADEQFFGPGTRLTVL.